This TCR beta chain comes out of a study of T cells in Graves' hyperthyroidism and ophthalmopathy. Study results and limitations: A model built on 13 V-J features separated ophthalmopathy from stable hyperthyroidism.

Amplified TCR beta CDR3 regions came from RNA transcripts. Carried out on the TCR CDR3, a first-round RT-PCR used the HTBI primer set. TCRdb re-called the multiplex PCR reads with MiXCR, one entry per CDR3 protein. The sample yields about 530,000 distinct CDR3 sequences, under 20% seen once. Fresh peripheral blood, about 10 ml of it, supplied the PBMCs. Trimming cost V 4 bases and J 2 bases; bases outside gene matches: 4. This CDR3 has 16 residues. The germline gives CDR1 LNHNV, CDR2 YYDKDF (reference sequence). About this clonotype itself: Its target is unknown.

The V call is TRBV15, the J call TRBJ2-5, with 13 bases lining up with TRBD2. The sample taken for sequencing was blood. The receptor's source is a young woman with Graves' ophthalmopathy. This CDR3 is CATSIGLAGAQETQYF. Here the CDR3 DNA reads TGTGCCACCAGCATTGGACTAGCGGGGGCACAAGAGACCCAGTACTTC. Full variable domain (rest looked up from reference TRBV15 and TRBJ2-5): DAMVIQNPRYQVTQFGKPVTLSCSQTLNHNVMYWYQQKSSQAPKLLFHYYDKDFNNEADTPDNFQSRRPNTSFCFLDIRSPGLGDTAMYLCATSIGLAGAQETQYFGPGTRLLVL.